One T cell receptor (beta chain) is described in this entry. In the authors' workflow: For nucleated cells, counts were estimated from reference gene primer amplification. Repertoires were generated with immunoSEQ multiplex PCR, while TCRdb's copy carries only in-frame clones and drops some. The V and J calls and clone size were taken over from that table, and D and trimming were inferred from the DNA. The table has a few hundred thousand clones, 88% seen once; the top ten hold 1.5% to 2%. This specimen belongs to a study of blood T cell repertoires in COVID-19. Turning to the study itself: Sites across the United States, Italy and Spain contributed samples from acute and convalescent COVID-19.

The CDR3 has 14 amino acids. Germline CDR1 reads SGHTA; CDR2 reads FQGNSA. V was pared by 5 bases and J by 1 base, with 2 bases of the junction left unmatched. Across fewer than 25 US areas, participants ranged in age from roughly 18 to 89 years. Each participant's cohort was designated according to participant-reported clinical history. This TCR was recovered from a middle-aged woman who had recovered from COVID-19. The sequencing sample was made of PBMCs or T cells enriched from blood (not recorded which). V usage is TRBV7-2 and J usage is TRBJ1-2; TRBD1 agrees at 9 bases. The chain's CDR3 is CASSTGGNNYGYTF. The CDR3 bases are TGTGCCAGCAGCACAGGGGGCAATAACTATGGCTACACCTTC.